In its sample, the clone carrying this TCR beta chain was seen many times. Its antigen remains unknown. The data derive from a study of read filtering for tumor transcriptome and immune sequencing. Turning to the study itself: Revised staging placed fewer than ten patients in R-ISS I, roughly 17 in II, 7 in III. Study-wide results and caveats: Even smaller IR-seq throughput identified most shared clonotypes. Sorted CD138-negative bone marrow cells were not purified T cells. Dropping single-read clonotypes raised IR-seq and RNA-seq shared-clonotype correlation.

From about 0.4 ug of RNA, a library with molecular barcoded alpha/delta and beta/gamma adaptors was made. TCRdb re-called the reads through MiXCR, storing one row per CDR3 protein. The table shows about 39,000 distinct CDR3 sequences, with about 13% occurring only once. Germline lookup yields CDR1 MNHNS and CDR2 SASEGT. This CDR3 is built from 15 residues. V lost 3 bases to trimming and J lost 4 bases; unmatched junction nucleotides: 5. Sequenced input: a population of CD138-negative cells sorted from bone marrow. This TCR came from a donor at least 40 years old with multiple myeloma. The chain employs TRBV6-1 and TRBJ2-3; 9 nucleotides align to TRBD1. This chain's CDR3 is CASSEGQGSADTQYF. The CDR3 DNA follows: TGTGCCAGCAGTGAGGGACAGGGTTCCGCAGATACGCAGTATTTT.